Presented here are 19 T cell receptor beta chains from one specimen sequenced in a study of CD8+ T cells in alopecia areata. RNA extraction was followed by reverse transcription into cDNA, which acted as the sequencing template. Using immunoSEQ multiplex PCR, the repertoire was profiled, and TCRdb retains in-frame clones only, with some absent. The repertoire holds 100,000 or so clones, just under 60% seen once, with about a sixth in the top ten. Treatment specified: oral pan-JAK inhibitor, 5-10 mg twice daily. Source: CD8+ T cells sorted from blood, taken between weeks 55 and 65, from a patient treated with tofacitinib. Receptors originate from a human donor with alopecia areata.

V and J are TRBV29-1 and TRBJ1-2, with D maybe TRBD1 (5 bases). Trimming removed 4 bases at V and 0 bases at J, with 15 bases between. CDR3 size: 15 residues. The germline V gene encodes CDR1 SQVTM and CDR2 ANQGSEA. The DNA for the CDR3 is TGCAGCGTTGCAGGGCCCAAAACCACTAACTATGGCTACACCTTC. Translated: CSVAGPKTTNYGYTF. Supplemented by reference TRBV29-1 and TRBJ1-2, the full variable domain reads SAVISQKPSRDICQRGTSLTIQCQVDSQVTMMFWYRQQPGQSLTLIATANQGSEATYESGFVIDKFPISRPNLTFSTLTVSNMSPEDSSIYLCSVAGPKTTNYGYTFGSGTRLTVV.

This rearrangement joins TRBV6-5 to TRBJ2-1; no firm D call. Germline CDR1 is MNHEY and CDR2 is SVGAGI. The ends were cut back, 6 bases at V and 6 bases at J, with 9 bases in the middle. CDR3 length: 12 residues. As DNA, the CDR3 is TGTGCCAGCAGCTCCCCAGGCAATGAGCAGTTCTTC. Residues: CASSSPGNEQFF.

Remarks on this clone: The same CDR3 also results from other DNA sequences found in this sample. This sequence joins TRBV27 and TRBJ2-1, with D tentatively TRBD2 (5 bases). This CDR3 has 14 amino acids. The germline CDR1 and CDR2 sequences are MNHEY and SMNVEV (reference sequence). The V end was cut by 4 bases, the J end by 0 bases, with 7 bases between. The CDR3 loop is CASSWGVSYNEQFF. The DNA of the CDR3 is TGTGCCAGCAGTTGGGGAGTCTCCTACAATGAGCAGTTCTTC.

The sample holds a few counts of this clone. The chain employs TRBV11-1 and TRBJ1-2, with no clear D. The CDR3 covers 13 residues. Trimming stripped 1 base from V and 2 bases from J, with 5 bases between. The germline V gene encodes CDR1 SGHAT and CDR2 FQDESV (reference sequence). DNA for the CDR3: TGTGCCAGCAGCTTAGGGCAAAACTATGGCTACACCTTC. Translating it yields CASSLGQNYGYTF.

There are a few counts of this clone. The chain has TRBV12-5 and TRBJ1-5; 7 nucleotides line up with TRBD1. The CDR3 is 16 amino acids. The germline CDR1 and CDR2 sequences are LGHNT and FRNRAP. Trimming removed 0 bases from V and 4 bases from J; junction bases left unmatched: 6. The CDR3 is CASGLVRETGNQPQHF. The CDR3 coding sequence is TGTGCTAGTGGTTTGGTACGGGAGACAGGGAATCAGCCCCAGCATTTT. Full variable domain (remainder filled in from reference TRBV12-5 and TRBJ1-5): DARVTQTPRHKVTEMGQEVTMRCQPILGHNTVFWYRQTMMQGLELLAYFRNRAPLDDSGMPKDRFSAEMPDATLATLKIQPSEPRDSAVYFCASGLVRETGNQPQHFGDGTRLSIL.

The rearrangement uses TRBV13 and TRBJ2-1; the D gene is possibly TRBD1 (6 bases). Germline values: CDR1 PRHDT, CDR2 FYEKMQ (reference sequence). The V gene lost 5 bases and the J gene lost 2 bases, with 13 bases spanning the gap. The CDR3 covers 15 residues. The CDR3 here is CASSHRDNAYNEQFF. The CDR3 bases are TGTGCCAGCAGCCACCGGGACAACGCCTACAATGAGCAGTTCTTC.

This chain joins TRBV7-9 and TRBJ1-1, with D hard to call. V was trimmed by 8 bases and J by 5 bases, leaving 6 bases between them. Germline V gene sequence: CDR1 SEHNR, CDR2 FQNEAQ (reference sequence). The CDR3 runs to 10 residues. The CDR3 DNA is TGTGCCAGCGCCGAGACTGAAGCTTTCTTT. Protein: CASAETEAFF.

This CDR3 reads CASSTTGDETQYF. The CDR3 bases are TGTGCCAGCAGCACAACAGGGGATGAGACCCAGTACTTC. The rearrangement links TRBV7-9 to TRBJ2-5; 7 bases line up with TRBD1. Germline V gene sequence: CDR1 SEHNR, CDR2 FQNEAQ (reference sequence). V lost 5 bases and J lost 5; bases outside the gene matches: 5. The length of the CDR3 is 13 residues.

The chain employs TRBV6-6 and TRBJ2-3; D gene uncertain. Trimming removed 7 bases at V and 6 bases at J, with 14 bases between. This CDR3 comprises 13 residues. Germline V gene data show CDR1 as MNHNY and CDR2 as SVGAGI (reference sequence). This CDR3 reads CASTKVSRDTQYF. CDR3 bases: TGTGCCAGCACTAAGGTATCCCGGGATACGCAGTATTTT.

The V call is TRBV29-1, the J call TRBJ1-2; maybe TRBD1 (5 bases). Trimming cost V 2 bases and J 5 bases, with 15 bases left between them. The germline V gene has CDR1 SQVTM and CDR2 ANQGSEA. This CDR3 contains 14 residues. CDR3 in DNA: TGCAGCGTTGAATTTGGGGGGTTGAAGTATGGCTACACCTTC. Translated, it gives CSVEFGGLKYGYTF. Filled out from reference TRBV29-1 and TRBJ1-2, the complete variable domain reads SAVISQKPSRDICQRGTSLTIQCQVDSQVTMMFWYRQQPGQSLTLIATANQGSEATYESGFVIDKFPISRPNLTFSTLTVSNMSPEDSSIYLCSVEFGGLKYGYTFGSGTRLTVV.

The genes are TRBV5-6 and TRBJ1-5; a possible D gene is TRBD1 (5 bases). With 2 bases removed from V and 1 base from J, the gap between germline ends came to 7 bases. Germline CDR1 is SGHDT and CDR2 is YYEEEE. This CDR3 is 14 amino acids long. CDR3 in DNA: TGTGCCAGCAGCTTTGGGGGGAGCAATCAGCCCCAGCATTTT. It translates to CASSFGGSNQPQHF.

The chain employs TRBV6-6 and TRBJ2-7; D is undetermined. CDR3 size: 14 residues. CDR1 is MNHNY, CDR2 SVGAGI, per germline (reference sequence). The V end lost 10 bases, the J end lost 3 bases, and 19 bases lay between the germline ends. The CDR3: CATTGPSIDYEQYF. The CDR3 DNA reads TGTGCCACCACCGGGCCTAGTATCGACTACGAGCAGTACTTC.

The V and J genes are TRBV5-1 and TRBJ1-6, with no clear D. The CDR3 extends over 12 amino acids. CDR1 is SGHRS and CDR2 is YFSETQ in the germline V gene. V lost 6 bases and J 9 bases, leaving 10 bases between the germline ends. The CDR3 loop reads CASTDLGSPLHF. For the CDR3, the DNA is TGCGCCAGCACTGATCTCGGTTCACCCCTCCACTTT.

This clone was counted only a few times. The gene calls are TRBV4-1 and TRBJ2-1; D is undetermined. V lost 0 bases and J 0 bases, leaving 9 bases between the germline ends. CDR3 length equals 16 residues. Germline CDR1 MGHRA, CDR2 YSYEKL. In DNA, the CDR3 is TGCGCCAGCAGCCAAGATGTTTTGAGCTCCTACAATGAGCAGTTCTTC. Its protein product is CASSQDVLSSYNEQFF.

The chain uses TRBV25-1 and TRBJ2-1; D is unclear. The CDR3 loop spans 14 amino acids. Trimming cost V 1 base and J 10 bases, with 14 bases left between them. Germline CDR1 MGHDK, CDR2 SYGVNS. The CDR3 spells CASSEFDVSVEQFF. The CDR3 nucleotides are TGTGCCAGCAGTGAATTTGATGTTAGTGTCGAGCAGTTCTTC. Looking up the rest from reference TRBV25-1 and TRBJ2-1 gives the full variable domain: EADIYQTPRYLVIGTGKKITLECSQTMGHDKMYWYQQDPGMELHLIHYSYGVNSTEKGDLSSESTVSRIRTEHFPLTLESARPSHTSQYLCASSEFDVSVEQFFGPGTRLTVL.

CDR3 nucleotides: TGTGCCAGCAGTGAGCAGTTCTTC. It is translated as CASSEQFF. This rearrangement joins TRBV9 to TRBJ2-1; D is ambiguous. Trimming took off 5 bases at V and 9 bases at J, with 0 bases between the two ends. Germline CDR1 and CDR2: SGDLS and YYNGEE. The CDR3 runs to 8 residues.

CDR3 residues: CASSQDHTGGDEKLFF. As DNA, the CDR3 is TGCGCCAGCAGCCAAGATCATACAGGGGGCGATGAAAAACTGTTTTTT. The V call is TRBV4-1, the J call TRBJ1-4, with 9 bases that match TRBD1. J was trimmed by 6 bases and V by 0 bases; bases with no gene match: 5. The CDR3 is made up of 16 amino acids. Germline CDR1 is MGHRA and CDR2 is YSYEKL.

The chain carries TRBV6-5 and TRBJ2-5; D not resolved. V was clipped by 5 bases and J by 5 bases, with 6 bases between them. The CDR3 is 11 residues long. CDR1 is MNHEY and CDR2 is SVGAGI in the germline V gene. For the CDR3, the DNA is TGTGCCAGCAGTAGCGCGGAGACCCAGTACTTC. Encoded protein: CASSSAETQYF.

The rearrangement links TRBV28 to TRBJ2-7; 10 bases are shared with TRBD1. Germline trimming cut 3 bases from V and 3 bases from J; bases unmatched to any gene: 5. CDR1 is MDHEN and CDR2 is SYDVKM in the germline V gene. The CDR3 totals 15 residues. The DNA for the CDR3 is TGTGCCAGCAGTTTGGGGACAGGGGCCTACTACGAGCAGTACTTC. Translating it yields CASSLGTGAYYEQYF.